Below are 23 T cell receptor beta chains sequenced from a single sample in a study of early T cells in non-severe SARS-CoV-2 infection. TCRdb passed the 5' RACE reads through MiXCR, listing each CDR3 protein once. The table includes roughly 100,000 distinct CDR3 sequences, about 14% detected once. The source material was whole blood. The receptors stem from an adult who was a healthcare worker with PCR-confirmed SARS-CoV-2 infection or an uninfected control (not recorded which).

The chain carries TRBV20-1 and TRBJ2-7; TRBD2 agrees at 9 bases. The junction had 8 bases not matched to a gene; V was cut back by 3 bases and J by 2 bases. The CDR3 extends over 15 amino acids. CDR1 DFQATT and CDR2 SNEGSKA come from the germline V gene (reference sequence). The CDR3, as DNA: TGCAGTGCTAGCCTTCGAGCGGGGGGTACCTACGAGCAGTACTTC. This translates into CSASLRAGGTYEQYF.

This clonotype has only a few counts. The genes are TRBV11-2 and TRBJ2-7, with D tentatively TRBD2 (6 bases). CDR3 length: 13 amino acids. The germline V and J ends were trimmed by 2 bases and 7 bases, with 12 bases remaining between them. Germline CDR1 is SGHAT and CDR2 is FQNNGV. The CDR3 coding sequence is TGTGCCAGCAGCTTATCATCGGCGGGAGAGCAGTACTTC. Translating it yields CASSLSSAGEQYF.

The chain employs TRBV4-2 and TRBJ1-4, with 8 positions matching TRBD1. J lost 8 bases, V lost 1 base, and 9 bases had no gene match. The CDR3 totals 16 residues. Germline V gene sequence: CDR1 LGHNA, CDR2 YNFKEQ. CDR3 DNA sequence: TGTGCCAGCAGCCAAGGGCTTCCAAGACAGGGGGAAAAACTGTTTTTT. It translates to CASSQGLPRQGEKLFF.

This clonotype occurred a few times. This chain links TRBV20-1 with TRBJ2-7; D ambiguous. Germline-derived CDR1 and CDR2 are DFQATT and SNEGSKA (reference sequence). Between the trimmed V and J ends, which lost 4 bases and 2 bases, there was a span of 18 bases. CDR3 length: 15 residues. The CDR3 region is CSANPVGKGTYEQYF. CDR3 bases: TGCAGTGCTAATCCGGTCGGAAAAGGGACCTACGAGCAGTACTTC.

This clonotype was recorded at least ten times. The chain carries TRBV6-6 and TRBJ2-7; TRBD1 is a possible D gene (6 bases). The V and J ends lost 6 bases and 0 bases respectively, with 15 bases between them. The germline CDR1 and CDR2 sequences are MNHNY and SVGAGI (reference sequence). This CDR3 is 15 amino acids long. CDR3 DNA: TGTGCCAGCAGGGAGGACAGTTGGAGCTCCTACGAGCAGTACTTC. This gives the protein CASREDSWSSYEQYF.

This clonotype was seen just once. This sequence joins TRBV2 and TRBJ2-5; D is uncertain. The CDR3 covers 13 residues. Germline values: CDR1 SNHLY, CDR2 FYNNEI. The ends were cut back, 4 bases at V and 4 bases at J, with 10 bases in the middle. The CDR3 loop is CASSAPSPETQYF. The CDR3 DNA reads as TGTGCCAGCAGTGCCCCGTCCCCAGAGACCCAGTACTTC.

This clonotype appeared a few times. V and J are TRBV7-2 and TRBJ2-1, with 7 nucleotides matching TRBD2. V was pared by 1 base and J by 6 bases, with 3 bases of the junction left unmatched. In germline, CDR1 is SGHTA, CDR2 FQGNSA. This CDR3 comprises 14 residues. DNA of the CDR3: TGTGCCAGCAGCTTAGAGGGGAGGGGCAATGAGCAGTTCTTC. Protein product: CASSLEGRGNEQFF.

The table lists this clonotype with many counts. The rearrangement joins TRBV12-3 or TRBV12-4 to TRBJ1-4; weak D call: TRBD1 (6 bases). V was trimmed by 4 bases and J by 6 bases, leaving 15 bases between them. The CDR3 runs to 15 residues. The DNA for the CDR3 is TGTGCCAGCAGTTCACAGACAGGAGGACATGAAAAACTGTTTTTT. Encoded protein: CASSSQTGGHEKLFF.

The chain is built from TRBV11-2 and TRBJ1-1; D remains unclear. Trimming stripped 2 bases from V and 3 bases from J, with 13 bases between. The CDR3 has 15 amino acids. Germline lookup yields CDR1 SGHAT and CDR2 FQNNGV. The CDR3 region has the DNA TGTGCCAGCAGCTTATTGCGGTTGTTGCACACTGAAGCTTTCTTT. Translating gives CASSLLRLLHTEAFF.

This clonotype was detected a few times. The V gene is TRBV5-1, the J gene TRBJ2-3; TRBD1 aligns across 10 bases. With V trimmed by 4 bases and J by 4 bases, 6 bases remained unmatched. The CDR3 sequence is 15 residues long. Germline assignment: CDR1 SGHRS and CDR2 YFSETQ. The CDR3: CASSLGTGEADTQYF. The CDR3 bases are TGCGCCAGCAGCCTTGGGACAGGGGAAGCAGATACGCAGTATTTT.

In this sample, this clonotype turned up many times. The chain is built from TRBV6-5 and TRBJ2-7; 9 bases map to TRBD1. The trim removed 5 bases at V and 3 bases at J, leaving 2 bases unmatched. The CDR3 has 13 amino acids. Germline lookup yields CDR1 MNHEY and CDR2 SVGAGI. The CDR3 region has the DNA TGTGCCAGCAGTCGGGACAGGGTCTACGAGCAGTACTTC. It codes for CASSRDRVYEQYF.

This clonotype turned up a few times. The J gene is TRBJ1-1, the V gene TRBV6-5; D is uncertain. The germline V gene encodes CDR1 MNHEY and CDR2 SVGAGI. The CDR3 is 14 residues long. V was clipped by 2 bases and J by 1 base, with 8 bases between them. CDR3: CASSYTEANTEAFF. The CDR3 coding sequence is TGTGCCAGCAGTTACACGGAGGCGAACACTGAAGCTTTCTTT.

This clonotype appeared many times. The CDR3 sequence is CASSPEWTAKETQYF. The DNA for the CDR3 is TGTGCCAGCAGCCCAGAATGGACAGCGAAAGAGACCCAGTACTTC. This chain connects TRBV3-1 to TRBJ2-5; weak D call: TRBD1 (6 bases). The V and J ends lost 4 bases and 3 bases respectively, with 15 bases between them. The germline V gene encodes CDR1 LGHDT and CDR2 YNNKEL (reference sequence). This CDR3 has 15 residues.

The chain links TRBV28 to TRBJ2-5; TRBD1 matches at 9 bases. This CDR3 is 15 amino acids long. Germline lookup yields CDR1 MDHEN and CDR2 SYDVKM. Trimming cost V 8 bases and J 6 bases; bases outside gene matches: 13. DNA for the CDR3: TGTGCCAGCTCGGACAGGGGTGCCCAAAGAAAGACCCAGTACTTC. It is translated as CASSDRGAQRKTQYF.

This clonotype was observed many times. The chain combines TRBV11-2 with TRBJ2-1, with TRBD1 identical over 11 bases. The CDR3 is made up of 14 amino acids. The ends lost 5 bases at V and 9 bases at J; junction bases unmatched: 6. Germline values: CDR1 SGHAT, CDR2 FQNNGV. For the CDR3, the DNA is TGTGCCAGCAGCATGGACAGGGGGCAGGGTGAGCAGTTCTTC. Encoded protein: CASSMDRGQGEQFF. Supplemented by reference TRBV11-2 and TRBJ2-1, the full variable domain reads EAGVAQSPRYKIIEKRQSVAFWCNPISGHATLYWYQQILGQGPKLLIQFQNNGVVDDSQLPKDRFSAERLKGVDSTLKIQPAKLEDSAVYLCASSMDRGQGEQFFGPGTRLTVL.

The rearrangement links TRBV30 to TRBJ2-3; D gene uncertain. CDR3 size: 15 residues. CDR1 and CDR2 from the germline V gene are GTSNPN and SVGIG (reference sequence). The germline V and J ends were trimmed by 0 bases and 0 bases, with 10 bases remaining between them. CDR3 nucleotide sequence: TGTGCCTGGAGTGTAGGAGCACATAGCACAGATACGCAGTATTTT. As protein: CAWSVGAHSTDTQYF.

The chain combines TRBV6-2 or TRBV6-3 with TRBJ2-1; possible D gene TRBD2, 5 bases. From germline, CDR1 is MNHEY and CDR2 SVGEGT. The CDR3 is 15 amino acids. V lost 5 bases, J lost 2 bases, and 13 bases lay in between. CDR3 loop: CASSPAGVAYNEQFF. The CDR3 coding sequence is TGTGCCAGCAGTCCCGCCGGGGTAGCCTACAATGAGCAGTTCTTC.

As for this clonotype: This CDR3 is missing its conserved last phenylalanine or tryptophan, likely due to a read error. CDR3 region: CASSIRGSSRYEQYY. CDR3 bases: TGTGCCAGTAGTATCCGGGGCAGCTCGAGGTACGAGCAGTACTAC. The chain combines TRBV19 with TRBJ2-7, with D perhaps being TRBD1 or TRBD2 (5 bases each). The CDR3 is 15 residues long. V lost 3 bases to trimming and J lost 4 bases, with 16 bases between them. Per germline, CDR1 LNHDA and CDR2 SQIVND (reference sequence).

The genes are TRBV25-1 and TRBJ1-6, with D possibly being TRBD1 (5 bases). Germline V lookup: CDR1 MGHDK, CDR2 SYGVNS. This CDR3 is 13 amino acids long. The V gene lost 5 bases and the J gene lost 10 bases, with 12 bases spanning the gap. CDR3 bases: TGTGCCAGCAGTCAACAGGCGCTCTCACCCCTCCACTTT. Translated, it gives CASSQQALSPLHF.

This clonotype was counted only a few times. This chain joins TRBV10-3 and TRBJ1-2; 8 positions match TRBD1. The CDR3 loop spans 16 amino acids. CDR1 is ENHRY and CDR2 is SYGVKD in the germline V gene. The J segment lost 0 bases and the V segment lost 7 bases, leaving 10 bases of the junction unmatched. CDR3: CAITGDRRLSNYGYTF. For the CDR3, the DNA is TGTGCCATCACCGGGGACAGGAGGTTATCTAACTATGGCTACACCTTC.

This chain connects TRBV7-9 to TRBJ2-7; D perhaps matches TRBD1 (6 bases). Trimming left V 5 bases short and J 2 bases short, with 16 bases between. CDR1 and CDR2 (germline): SEHNR, FQNEAQ (reference sequence). The CDR3 extends over 15 amino acids. CDR3 DNA: TGTGCCAGCAGCCCTGCCCAGGGGTGGACCTACGAGCAGTACTTC. Its translation is CASSPAQGWTYEQYF.

This clonotype was counted a few times. The gene calls are TRBV20-1 and TRBJ2-4; a possible D gene is TRBD1 (5 bases). Germline assignment: CDR1 DFQATT and CDR2 SNEGSKA (reference sequence). CDR3 length: 13 residues. Trimming took off 5 bases at V and 2 bases at J, with 10 bases between the two ends. The CDR3 nucleotides are TGCAGTGCTGCGGACAACTCCAAAAACATTCAGTACTTC. Protein product: CSAADNSKNIQYF.

The chain recombines TRBV24-1 with TRBJ2-2; D is possibly TRBD2 (6 bases). The germline gives CDR1 KGHDR, CDR2 SFDVKD. With 9 bases removed from V and 1 base from J, the gap between germline ends came to 11 bases. CDR3 length: 14 residues. The CDR3 loop reads CATLGGGNTGELFF. The CDR3 bases are TGTGCCACCCTCGGGGGAGGGAACACCGGGGAGCTGTTTTTT.